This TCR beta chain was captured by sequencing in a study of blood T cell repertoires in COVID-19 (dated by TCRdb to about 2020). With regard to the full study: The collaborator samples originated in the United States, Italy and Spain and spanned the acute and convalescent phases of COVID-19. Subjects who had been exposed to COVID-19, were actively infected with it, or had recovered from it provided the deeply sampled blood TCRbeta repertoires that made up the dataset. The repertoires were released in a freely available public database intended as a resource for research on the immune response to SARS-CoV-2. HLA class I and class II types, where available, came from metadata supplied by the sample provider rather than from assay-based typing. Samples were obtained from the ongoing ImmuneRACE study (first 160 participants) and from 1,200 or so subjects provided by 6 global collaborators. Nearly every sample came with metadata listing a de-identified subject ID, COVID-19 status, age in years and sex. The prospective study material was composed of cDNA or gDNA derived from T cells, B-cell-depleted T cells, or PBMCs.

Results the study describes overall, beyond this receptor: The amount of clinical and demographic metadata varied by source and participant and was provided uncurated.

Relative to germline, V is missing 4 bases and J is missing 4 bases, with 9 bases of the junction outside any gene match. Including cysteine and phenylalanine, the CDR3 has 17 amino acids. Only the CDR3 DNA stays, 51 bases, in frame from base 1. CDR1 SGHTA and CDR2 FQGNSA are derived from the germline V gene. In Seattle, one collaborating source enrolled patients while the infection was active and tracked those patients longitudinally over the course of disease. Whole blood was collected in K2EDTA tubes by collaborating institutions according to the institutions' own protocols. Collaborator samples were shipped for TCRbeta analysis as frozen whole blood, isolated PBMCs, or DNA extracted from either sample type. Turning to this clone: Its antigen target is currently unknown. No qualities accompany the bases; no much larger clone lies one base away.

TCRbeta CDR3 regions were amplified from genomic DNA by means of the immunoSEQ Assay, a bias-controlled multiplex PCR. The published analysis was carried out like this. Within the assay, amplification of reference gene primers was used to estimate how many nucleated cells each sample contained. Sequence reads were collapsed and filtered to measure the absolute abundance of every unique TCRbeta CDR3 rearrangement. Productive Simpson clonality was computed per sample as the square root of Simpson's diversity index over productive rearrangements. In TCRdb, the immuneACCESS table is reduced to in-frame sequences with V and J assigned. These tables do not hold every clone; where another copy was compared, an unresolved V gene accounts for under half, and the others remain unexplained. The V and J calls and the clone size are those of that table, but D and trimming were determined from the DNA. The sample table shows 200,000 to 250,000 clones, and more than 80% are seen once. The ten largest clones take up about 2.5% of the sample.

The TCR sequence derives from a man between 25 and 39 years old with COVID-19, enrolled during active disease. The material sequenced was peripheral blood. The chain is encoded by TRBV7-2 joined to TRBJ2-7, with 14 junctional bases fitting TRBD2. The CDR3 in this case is CASSSTSGRAGGYEQYF. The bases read TGTGCCAGCAGCTCGACTAGCGGGAGGGCCGGTGGGTACGAGCAGTACTTC. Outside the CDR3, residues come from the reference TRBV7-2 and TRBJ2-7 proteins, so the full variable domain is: GAGVSQSPSNKVTEKGKDVELRCDPISGHTALYWYRQSLGQGLEFLIYFQGNSAPDKSGLPSDRFSAERTGGSVSTLTIQRTQQEDSAVYLCASSSTSGRAGGYEQYFGPGTRLTVT.